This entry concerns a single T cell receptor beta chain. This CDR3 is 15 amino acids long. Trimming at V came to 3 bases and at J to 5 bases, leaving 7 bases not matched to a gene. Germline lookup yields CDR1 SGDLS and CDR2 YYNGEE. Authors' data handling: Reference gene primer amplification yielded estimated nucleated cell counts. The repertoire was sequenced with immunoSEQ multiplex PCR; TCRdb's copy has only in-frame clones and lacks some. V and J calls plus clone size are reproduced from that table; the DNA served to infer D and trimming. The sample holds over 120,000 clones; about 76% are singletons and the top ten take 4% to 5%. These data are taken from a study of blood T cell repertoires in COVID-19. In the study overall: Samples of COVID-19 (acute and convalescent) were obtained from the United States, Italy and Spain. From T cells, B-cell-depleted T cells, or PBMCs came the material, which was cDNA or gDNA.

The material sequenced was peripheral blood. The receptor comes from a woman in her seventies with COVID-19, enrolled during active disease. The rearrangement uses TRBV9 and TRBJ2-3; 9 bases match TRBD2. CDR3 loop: CASSGSGGPGDTQYF. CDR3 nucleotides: TGTGCCAGCAGCGGCAGCGGGGGGCCGGGAGATACGCAGTATTTT.